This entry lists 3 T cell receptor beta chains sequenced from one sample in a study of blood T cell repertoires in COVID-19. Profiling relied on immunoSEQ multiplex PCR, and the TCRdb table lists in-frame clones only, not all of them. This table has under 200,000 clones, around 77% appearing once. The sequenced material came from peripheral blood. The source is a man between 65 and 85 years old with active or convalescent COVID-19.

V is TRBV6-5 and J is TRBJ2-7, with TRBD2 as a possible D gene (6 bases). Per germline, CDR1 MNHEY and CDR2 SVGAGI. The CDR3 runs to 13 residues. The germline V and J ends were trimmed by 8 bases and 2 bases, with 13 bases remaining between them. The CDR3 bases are TGTGCCAGCTCTATAGCGGAGACCTACGAGCAGTACTTC. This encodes CASSIAETYEQYF.

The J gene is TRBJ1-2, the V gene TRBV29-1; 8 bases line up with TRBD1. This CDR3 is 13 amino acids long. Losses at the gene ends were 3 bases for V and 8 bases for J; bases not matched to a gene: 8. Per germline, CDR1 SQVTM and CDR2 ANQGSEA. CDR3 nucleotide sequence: TGCAGCGTTGATTCCGGACAGGGATTGGGCTACACCTTC. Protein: CSVDSGQGLGYTF.

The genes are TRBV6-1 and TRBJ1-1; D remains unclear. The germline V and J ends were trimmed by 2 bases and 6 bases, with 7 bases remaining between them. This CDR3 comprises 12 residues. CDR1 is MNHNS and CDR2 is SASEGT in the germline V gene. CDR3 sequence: CASSEPFSEAFF. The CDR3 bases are TGTGCCAGCAGTGAACCCTTCTCTGAAGCTTTCTTT.